The rows below give T cell receptor beta chains drawn from one sample of a study of shared clonotypes between healthy human individuals. Clones were read by immunoSEQ multiplex PCR, and TCRdb kept only the in-frame ones, dropping some. The sample carries 950,000 to 1,200,000 clones, 60% to 85% recorded once. Sequenced input: memory CD4+ T cells from PBMCs. The source is a man aged 18-30 years in good health. Some clones in this sample may be carry-over from other donors' samples. The CDR3 runs from the conserved cysteine through the conserved F or W. The order of the fields is clone size, D gene, J gene, V gene, CDR3 protein, CDR3 DNA. D genes are given only for firm matches. Not every row has a clone size; where given, it reads once, few, many or a size class.

abundance: .
d_gene: TRBD1
j_gene: TRBJ2-7
v_gene: TRBV5-1
CDR3aa: CASSRDRENEQYF
CDR3nt: TGCGCCAGCAGCCGAGACAGGGAAAACGAGCAGTACTTC

abundance: .
d_gene: TRBD2
j_gene: TRBJ2-5
v_gene: TRBV11-3
CDR3aa: CASAGGPGETQYF
CDR3nt: TGTGCCAGCGCGGGGGGCCCTGGGGAGACCCAGTACTTC

abundance: once
d_gene: .
j_gene: TRBJ2-6
v_gene: TRBV5-4
CDR3aa: CASSSFPQGEGANVLTF
CDR3nt: TGTGCCAGCAGCTCGTTTCCACAGGGTGAAGGGGCCAACGTCCTGACTTTC

abundance: .
d_gene: TRBD2
j_gene: TRBJ2-1
v_gene: TRBV28
CDR3aa: CASSLGAGDREQFF
CDR3nt: TGTGCCAGCAGTTTAGGAGCGGGAGATCGTGAGCAGTTCTTC

abundance: .
d_gene: .
j_gene: TRBJ2-1
v_gene: TRBV19
CDR3aa: CASSMWNEQFF
CDR3nt: TGTGCCAGTAGTATGTGGAATGAGCAGTTCTTC

abundance: .
d_gene: TRBD1
j_gene: TRBJ1-2
v_gene: TRBV6-6
CDR3aa: CASSYRDRGNYGYTF
CDR3nt: TGTGCCAGCAGTTACAGGGACAGGGGGAACTATGGCTACACCTTC

abundance: few
d_gene: .
j_gene: TRBJ2-7
v_gene: TRBV5-4
CDR3aa: CASSMGPYEQYF
CDR3nt: TGTGCCAGCAGTATGGGGCCCTACGAGCAGTACTTC

abundance: .
d_gene: .
j_gene: TRBJ1-5
v_gene: TRBV5-1
CDR3aa: CASSITTDQPQHF
CDR3nt: TGCGCCAGCAGCATCACCACAGATCAGCCCCAGCATTTT

abundance: once
d_gene: TRBD2
j_gene: TRBJ2-7
v_gene: TRBV5-1
CDR3aa: CASGGLAGVSGQYF
CDR3nt: TGCGCCAGCGGGGGACTAGCGGGAGTCTCCGGGCAGTACTTC

abundance: once
d_gene: .
j_gene: TRBJ2-3
v_gene: TRBV5-6
CDR3aa: CASSLGSPDTQYF
CDR3nt: TGTGCCAGCAGCTTGGGGTCACCCGATACGCAGTATTTT

abundance: .
d_gene: .
j_gene: TRBJ2-7
v_gene: TRBV5-4
CDR3aa: CASSAQGEQYF
CDR3nt: TGTGCCAGCAGCGCACAAGGGGAGCAGTACTTC

abundance: .
d_gene: TRBD2
j_gene: TRBJ2-3
v_gene: TRBV5-1
CDR3aa: CASSGVAGPADTQYF
CDR3nt: TGCGCCAGCAGCGGGGTAGCGGGTCCCGCAGATACGCAGTATTTT

abundance: .
d_gene: .
j_gene: TRBJ2-3
v_gene: TRBV11-2
CDR3aa: CASSLSGGFLDTQYF
CDR3nt: TGTGCCAGCAGCTTATCTGGGGGATTTTTAGATACGCAGTATTTT

abundance: .
d_gene: .
j_gene: TRBJ1-4
v_gene: TRBV6-7
CDR3aa: CATEVGEKLFF
CDR3nt: TGTGCCACGGAGGTGGGGGAAAAACTGTTTTTT

abundance: .
d_gene: .
j_gene: TRBJ1-2
v_gene: TRBV5-6
CDR3aa: CASSLDRRTGIQSGYTF
CDR3nt: TGTGCCAGCAGCTTGGACCGGCGAACAGGAATACAGTCTGGCTACACCTTC

abundance: .
d_gene: TRBD1
j_gene: TRBJ1-2
v_gene: TRBV7-8
CDR3aa: CASSFRGRFGYTF
CDR3nt: TGTGCCAGCAGCTTTAGGGGGCGCTTTGGCTACACCTTC

abundance: .
d_gene: .
j_gene: TRBJ2-5
v_gene: TRBV6-5
CDR3aa: CASSYLPESTQYF
CDR3nt: TGTGCCAGCAGTTACCTCCCCGAGAGTACCCAGTACTTC

abundance: .
d_gene: TRBD1
j_gene: TRBJ1-1
v_gene: TRBV6-1
CDR3aa: CASSGTGGRTEAFF
CDR3nt: TGTGCCAGCAGTGGGACAGGGGGGCGGACTGAAGCTTTCTTT

abundance: .
d_gene: .
j_gene: TRBJ1-3
v_gene: TRBV28
CDR3aa: CASSSGLNTIYF
CDR3nt: TGTGCCAGCAGTTCGGGACTAAACACCATATATTTT

abundance: .
d_gene: TRBD2
j_gene: TRBJ2-1
v_gene: TRBV29-1
CDR3aa: CSAGTSVSGYNEQFF
CDR3nt: TGCAGCGCTGGGACTAGCGTTTCGGGCTACAATGAGCAGTTCTTC

abundance: .
d_gene: TRBD2
j_gene: TRBJ2-7
v_gene: TRBV28
CDR3aa: CASSLRFQGLAGVMEYEQYF
CDR3nt: TGTGCCAGCAGTTTACGTTTTCAGGGACTAGCGGGAGTTATGGAATACGAGCAGTACTTC

abundance: .
d_gene: .
j_gene: TRBJ1-1
v_gene: TRBV28
CDR3aa: CASLRDSNTEAFF
CDR3nt: TGTGCCAGTCTCCGGGACTCCAACACTGAAGCTTTCTTT

abundance: .
d_gene: .
j_gene: TRBJ2-7
v_gene: TRBV6-5
CDR3aa: CASRSGGLGYEQYF
CDR3nt: TGTGCCAGCAGATCCGGGGGGCTAGGGTACGAGCAGTACTTC

abundance: .
d_gene: .
j_gene: TRBJ2-5
v_gene: TRBV15
CDR3aa: CATSRVGETQYF
CDR3nt: TGTGCCACCAGCAGAGTGGGCGAGACCCAGTACTTC

abundance: few
d_gene: TRBD2
j_gene: TRBJ2-3
v_gene: TRBV7-3
CDR3aa: CASSRGVIGTDTQYF
CDR3nt: TGTGCCAGCAGCCGGGGGGTGATTGGCACAGATACGCAGTATTTT

abundance: .
d_gene: TRBD1
j_gene: TRBJ2-5
v_gene: TRBV9
CDR3aa: CASSFRDREGETQYF
CDR3nt: TGTGCCAGCAGCTTTCGGGACAGGGAGGGGGAGACCCAGTACTTC

abundance: .
d_gene: .
j_gene: TRBJ2-1
v_gene: TRBV6-1
CDR3aa: CASLTNPYNEQFF
CDR3nt: TGTGCCAGCCTCACGAACCCCTACAATGAGCAGTTCTTC

abundance: .
d_gene: .
j_gene: TRBJ1-2
v_gene: TRBV19
CDR3aa: CASASQQHRVRDGYTF
CDR3nt: TGTGCCAGTGCGTCCCAACAGCACAGGGTTCGCGATGGCTACACCTTC

abundance: .
d_gene: TRBD1
j_gene: TRBJ2-3
v_gene: TRBV28
CDR3aa: CASIPDRGTDTQYF
CDR3nt: TGTGCCAGCATCCCAGACAGGGGCACAGATACGCAGTATTTT

abundance: .
d_gene: .
j_gene: TRBJ2-3
v_gene: TRBV7-2
CDR3aa: CASSLRTRHGQGRTDTQYF
CDR3nt: TGTGCCAGCAGCTTGAGAACTCGCCACGGGCAGGGGCGGACAGATACGCAGTATTTT

abundance: .
d_gene: .
j_gene: TRBJ2-5
v_gene: TRBV18
CDR3aa: CASSPQNARKTQYF
CDR3nt: TGTGCCAGCTCACCTCAAAATGCAAGAAAGACCCAGTACTTC

abundance: .
d_gene: .
j_gene: TRBJ1-5
v_gene: TRBV5-8
CDR3aa: CASSLDSYQPQHF
CDR3nt: TGTGCCAGCAGCTTGGACAGTTATCAGCCCCAGCATTTT

abundance: .
d_gene: TRBD2
j_gene: TRBJ2-5
v_gene: TRBV10-3
CDR3aa: CAISGRALETQYF
CDR3nt: TGTGCCATCAGCGGGAGGGCCTTGGAGACCCAGTACTTC

abundance: .
d_gene: TRBD2
j_gene: TRBJ2-5
v_gene: TRBV7-2
CDR3aa: CASSSQTSGRARETQYF
CDR3nt: TGTGCCAGCAGCTCTCAGACTAGCGGGAGGGCCAGGGAGACCCAGTACTTC

abundance: few
d_gene: .
j_gene: TRBJ2-7
v_gene: TRBV11-2
CDR3aa: CASRKGGGVVFDEQYF
CDR3nt: TGTGCCAGCAGAAAGGGTGGGGGTGTGGTGTTCGACGAGCAGTACTTC

abundance: .
d_gene: TRBD1
j_gene: TRBJ1-5
v_gene: TRBV10-3
CDR3aa: CATRIGQGDQPQHF
CDR3nt: TGTGCCACCCGGATTGGACAGGGGGATCAGCCCCAGCATTTT

abundance: .
d_gene: TRBD1
j_gene: TRBJ2-7
v_gene: TRBV5-1
CDR3aa: CASSRDRRSYEQYF
CDR3nt: TGCGCCAGCAGCCGGGACAGGCGCTCCTACGAGCAGTACTTC

abundance: few
d_gene: .
j_gene: TRBJ1-1
v_gene: TRBV2
CDR3aa: CASSSEYTEAFF
CDR3nt: TGTGCCAGCAGTTCCGAGTACACTGAAGCTTTCTTT

abundance: .
d_gene: TRBD1
j_gene: TRBJ2-1
v_gene: TRBV5-1
CDR3aa: CASSLEEGATEQFF
CDR3nt: TGCGCCAGCAGCTTGGAAGAGGGGGCCACTGAGCAGTTCTTC

abundance: .
d_gene: .
j_gene: TRBJ1-2
v_gene: TRBV11-2
CDR3aa: CASSSSRAGGYTF
CDR3nt: TGTGCCAGCAGCTCATCCAGGGCTGGTGGCTACACCTTC

abundance: once
d_gene: TRBD2
j_gene: TRBJ2-1
v_gene: TRBV27
CDR3aa: CASSFARTSGIDNEQFF
CDR3nt: TGTGCCAGCAGTTTTGCCCGGACTAGCGGGATCGACAATGAGCAGTTCTTC

abundance: .
d_gene: .
j_gene: TRBJ2-6
v_gene: TRBV18
CDR3aa: CASAANTGSGANVLTF
CDR3nt: TGTGCCAGCGCGGCAAACACAGGGTCTGGGGCCAACGTCCTGACTTTC

abundance: .
d_gene: TRBD1
j_gene: TRBJ2-7
v_gene: TRBV27
CDR3aa: CASRLLDRAYEQYF
CDR3nt: TGTGCCAGCCGTCTTTTGGACAGGGCCTACGAGCAGTACTTC

abundance: .
d_gene: .
j_gene: TRBJ2-5
v_gene: TRBV28
CDR3aa: CASSLGGKTQYF
CDR3nt: TGTGCCAGCAGTTTAGGGGGGAAGACCCAGTACTTC